Here is one TCR beta chain with its context. The sample belongs to a study of blood T cell repertoires in COVID-19. Some clones are missing from TCRdb's copy, which holds only in-frame ones; the method was immunoSEQ multiplex PCR. The sample includes hundreds of thousands of clones, around nine tenths of them seen just once. The CDR3 covers 13 residues. The V end lost 4 bases, the J end lost 1 base, and 8 bases lay between the germline ends. Germline CDR1 is LNHDA and CDR2 is SQIVND (reference sequence). Material: PBMCs or T cells enriched from blood (not recorded which). The source is a woman under 30 who had been exposed to COVID-19. The chain employs TRBV19 and TRBJ2-7, with a weak D call TRBD1 (5 bases). The CDR3 nucleotides read TGTGCCAGTAGTAACCGACAGTCCTACGAGCAGTACTTC. The encoded protein is CASSNRQSYEQYF.